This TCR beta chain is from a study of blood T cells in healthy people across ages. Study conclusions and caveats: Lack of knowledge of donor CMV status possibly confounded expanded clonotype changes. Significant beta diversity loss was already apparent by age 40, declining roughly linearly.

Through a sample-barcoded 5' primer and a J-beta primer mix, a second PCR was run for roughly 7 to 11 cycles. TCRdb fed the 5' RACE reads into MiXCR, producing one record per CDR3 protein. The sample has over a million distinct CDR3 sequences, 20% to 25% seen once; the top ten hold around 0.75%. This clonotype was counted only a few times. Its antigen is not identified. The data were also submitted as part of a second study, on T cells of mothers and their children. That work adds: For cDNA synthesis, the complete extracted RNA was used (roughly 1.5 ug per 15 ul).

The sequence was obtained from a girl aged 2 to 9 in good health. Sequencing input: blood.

CDR3 region: CASSSDRAKNIQYF. DNA for the CDR3: TGTGCCAGCAGTTCGGACAGGGCCAAAAACATTCAGTACTTC. The chain combines TRBV27 with TRBJ2-4, with 7 positions matching TRBD1. The CDR3 runs to 14 residues. CDR1 MNHEY and CDR2 SMNVEV come from the germline V gene (reference sequence). J lost 1 base, V lost 4 bases, and 1 base had no gene match.